The T cell receptor beta chain under discussion was sequenced for a study of shared clonotypes between healthy human individuals. Findings and limits, study-wide: An expected dependence of interdonor clonotype sharing on sequencing depth was noted.

Generated by immunoSEQ multiplex PCR, the TCRdb table keeps only in-frame clones and is missing some. The data show approximately 500,000 clones, approximately 79% seen once. For this clone: Its antigen is not identified.

With V trimmed by 5 bases and J by 6 bases, 9 bases remained unmatched. The length of the CDR3 is 15 residues. The germline V gene has CDR1 MNHEY and CDR2 SVGAGI. The clonotype was recovered from a woman between 40 and 50 years old in good health. Some clones in this sample may be carry-over from other donors' samples. The rearrangement uses TRBV6-5 and TRBJ1-2; 10 positions agree with TRBD1. Sequenced input: PBMCs. The chain's CDR3 is CASSPYRDRGNGYTF. The CDR3 region has the DNA TGTGCCAGCAGTCCCTACCGGGACAGGGGAAATGGCTACACCTTC.